One and the same sample provided the 30 T cell receptor beta chains below, sequenced in a study of T-cell memory formation after mild COVID-19. TCRdb reprocessed the 5' RACE reads via MiXCR and lists one record per CDR3 protein. Of about 340,000 distinct CDR3 sequences listed, 13% are singletons. The material sequenced was PBMCs or a T cell subset sorted from them (not recorded which). Receptor source: a man younger than 30 who had mild COVID-19 (a few samples of this study predate the infection). Cell type and time point are not known.

In its sample, this clonotype was seen a few times. The chain employs TRBV7-9 and TRBJ2-1, with 8 positions matching TRBD2. This CDR3 contains 15 residues. The J segment lost 0 bases and the V segment lost 6 bases, leaving 4 bases of the junction unmatched. CDR1 is SEHNR, CDR2 FQNEAQ, per germline (reference sequence). The CDR3 DNA follows: TGTGCCAGCAGTCTCCGGGAGGGCTCCTACAATGAGCAGTTCTTC. Translating gives CASSLREGSYNEQFF.

This clonotype showed up just a few times. CDR3 residues: CASSFFSGVYNEQFF. The CDR3 nucleotides read TGTGCCAGCAGCTTTTTTAGCGGGGTGTACAATGAGCAGTTCTTC. V is TRBV7-2 and J is TRBJ2-1; 8 bases match TRBD2. The germline CDR1 and CDR2 sequences are SGHTA and FQGNSA. The CDR3 is 15 amino acids. The V and J ends lost 3 bases and 4 bases, in that order; junction bases with no gene match: 5.

This clonotype was seen only a few times. V gene TRBV20-1 combines with J gene TRBJ1-5; the D is unclear. The V and J ends lost 0 bases and 2 bases respectively, with 5 bases between them. CDR1 is DFQATT, CDR2 SNEGSKA, per germline (reference sequence). CDR3 length equals 13 residues. CDR3 coding DNA: TGCAGTGCTAGAGAGGCGGGCAATCAGCCCCAGCATTTT. The encoded protein is CSAREAGNQPQHF.

This clonotype has a single count. The CDR3 carries no conserved terminal phenylalanine or tryptophan, so it likely arises from a read error. The rearrangement links TRBV11-2 to TRBJ1-2, with 7 bases fitting TRBD1. CDR1 and CDR2 (germline): SGHAT, FQNNGV. V gave up 1 base and J gave up 8 bases; unmatched junction bases: 4. The CDR3 is made up of 13 amino acids. Written as DNA, the CDR3 is TGTGCCAGCAGCTTAGGGACAGGAGACGGCTACACCTTA. It translates to CASSLGTGDGYTL.

The chain is built from TRBV5-1 and TRBJ2-3; D possibly corresponds to TRBD2 (5 bases). The V gene's germline CDR1 is SGHRS and CDR2 YFSETQ. This CDR3 has 15 amino acids. V gave up 2 bases and J gave up 0 bases, with 10 bases separating them. CDR3 region: CASSFPGSSTDTQYF. CDR3 nucleotides: TGCGCCAGCAGCTTCCCGGGGTCCAGCACAGATACGCAGTATTTT.

This clonotype has a count of ten or more. The J gene is TRBJ2-4, the V gene TRBV20-1; D unclear. Germline V CDR1 and CDR2: DFQATT, SNEGSKA (reference sequence). With 5 bases removed from V and 11 bases from J, the gap between germline ends came to 13 bases. This CDR3 contains 11 residues. CDR3 sequence reads: CSAPAHGVQYF. The CDR3 DNA sequence: TGCAGTGCTCCCGCGCACGGCGTTCAGTACTTC.

This clonotype was counted ten times or more. The chain is built from TRBV21-1 and TRBJ2-7; the tabulated D call, TRBD1, remains unverified against the DNA. TRBV21-1 represents a pseudogene. The length of the CDR3 is 14 residues. This CDR3 is CASSKRDSSYEQYV. CDR3 nucleotide sequence: TGTGCCAGCAGCAAAAGGGACAGCTCCTACGAGCAGTACGTC.

This clonotype has more than one count but fewer than ten. The V gene is TRBV15, the J gene TRBJ1-1; no firm D call. Germline values: CDR1 LNHNV, CDR2 YYDKDF (reference sequence). The CDR3 is 15 residues long. V shed 0 bases and J shed 4 bases, with 12 bases lying between them. In DNA, the CDR3 is TGTGCCACCAGCAGAGATCTGGGGTCAACCACTGAAGCTTTCTTT. Its protein is CATSRDLGSTTEAFF.

The gene calls are TRBV5-1 and TRBJ2-3; weak D call: TRBD1 (6 bases). The CDR3 contains 16 residues. The V end was cut by 0 bases, the J end by 1 base, with 12 bases between. Germline lookup yields CDR1 SGHRS and CDR2 YFSETQ. The CDR3, as DNA: TGCGCCAGCAGCTTGGAAGGGGGATTAGGCACAGATACGCAGTATTTT. It specifies CASSLEGGLGTDTQYF.

This clonotype has just a few counts. V usage is TRBV6-5 and J usage is TRBJ2-5; 9 bases map to TRBD1. The CDR3 consists of 14 residues. Trimming removed 5 bases from V and 8 bases from J; junction bases left unmatched: 9. From germline, CDR1 is MNHEY and CDR2 SVGAGI. CDR3 coding DNA: TGTGCCAGCAGTGTCCGGGACAGGGTGCCCACCCAGTACTTC. Translating it yields CASSVRDRVPTQYF.

There are a few counts of this clonotype. The chain links TRBV9 to TRBJ2-5, with TRBD1 as a possible D gene (6 bases). V lost 3 bases, J lost 3 bases, and 12 bases lay in between. The CDR3 loop spans 14 amino acids. The germline gives CDR1 SGDLS, CDR2 YYNGEE. CDR3 DNA: TGTGCCAGCAGCGCCGCAGGGGTAGAAGAGACCCAGTACTTC. Amino acids: CASSAAGVEETQYF.

The chain has TRBV4-3 and TRBJ2-5, with a weak D call TRBD1 (6 bases). V was clipped by 0 bases and J by 4 bases, with 15 bases between them. This CDR3 is built from 16 residues. Per germline, CDR1 LGHNA and CDR2 YSLEER. The CDR3 loop reads CASSQDRGSSGETQYF. CDR3 nucleotide sequence: TGCGCCAGCAGCCAAGACAGGGGCTCATCAGGAGAGACCCAGTACTTC.

The sample holds a few counts of this clonotype. The V call is TRBV5-1, the J call TRBJ2-5; D is undetermined. Between the trimmed V and J ends, which lost 0 bases and 2 bases, there was a span of 8 bases. Germline V CDR1 and CDR2: SGHRS, YFSETQ. The CDR3 is 14 amino acids. In nucleotides, the CDR3 is TGCGCCAGCAGCTTGGTGTCCGAACAAGAGACCCAGTACTTC. Its translation is CASSLVSEQETQYF.

CDR3 nucleotides: TGTGCCAGCAGCGGGACGCGGACCTACGAGCAGTACTTC. As protein: CASSGTRTYEQYF. V is TRBV12-3 or TRBV12-4 and J is TRBJ2-7; D assignment may be TRBD1 or TRBD2 (5 bases each). The V and J ends lost 6 bases and 2 bases respectively, with 11 bases between them. The length of the CDR3 is 13 residues.

The rearrangement uses TRBV2 and TRBJ2-5; TRBD2 matches 7 bases. Unmatched junction bases numbered 5, after V lost 5 bases and J lost 2 bases. Germline V CDR1 and CDR2: SNHLY, FYNNEI. The CDR3 covers 14 residues. The chain's CDR3 is CASSSREGQETQYF. The CDR3 DNA reads TGTGCCAGCAGTTCTAGGGAGGGTCAAGAGACCCAGTACTTC.

The chain joins TRBV7-8 to TRBJ2-1; the match to TRBD2 covers 7 bases. J lost 4 bases, V lost 7 bases, and 16 bases had no gene match. Germline loops: CDR1 SGHVS, CDR2 FQNEAQ. The CDR3 loop spans 17 amino acids. The CDR3 DNA sequence: TGTGCCAGCACTAGGTATCGCGGGGGACCTTCTTACAATGAGCAGTTCTTC. Its protein product is CASTRYRGGPSYNEQFF.

The V gene is TRBV20-1, the J gene TRBJ2-1; D is undetermined. The V gene's germline CDR1 is DFQATT and CDR2 SNEGSKA (reference sequence). The ends were cut back, 7 bases at V and 3 bases at J, with 13 bases in the middle. The CDR3 contains 13 residues. The CDR3 loop is CSVPVWRYNEQFF. Written as DNA, the CDR3 is TGCAGTGTACCGGTCTGGCGCTACAATGAGCAGTTCTTC.

In its sample, this clonotype was seen a few times. V usage is TRBV24-1 and J usage is TRBJ2-3; tentatively, D is TRBD1 (6 bases). The CDR3 totals 14 residues. Germline values: CDR1 KGHDR, CDR2 SFDVKD. Trimming pared 4 bases from V and 1 base from J, leaving 8 bases between. The CDR3 DNA sequence: TGTGCCACCAGTGACTACAGGGGCACAGATACGCAGTATTTT. Translating gives CATSDYRGTDTQYF.

This clonotype was seen repeatedly, ten times or more. The chain couples TRBV6-5 to TRBJ2-2; D is unresolved. This CDR3 contains 15 residues. Germline V gene lookup returns CDR1 MNHEY and CDR2 SVGAGI. V was pared by 0 bases and J by 1 base, with 6 bases between. The CDR3 sequence is CASSYSSGNTGELFF. As DNA, the CDR3 is TGTGCCAGCAGTTACTCTTCTGGGAACACCGGGGAGCTGTTTTTT.

The chain employs TRBV20-1 and TRBJ1-5, with D possibly TRBD1 on 5 matching bases. The CDR3 contains 14 residues. V was shortened by 3 bases and J by 4 bases, with 13 bases between the two germline ends. Per the germline V gene, CDR1 is DFQATT and CDR2 is SNEGSKA (reference sequence). The CDR3 DNA follows: TGCAGTGCTAGTTGGGGACGGGTTAATCAGCCCCAGCATTTT. Amino acids: CSASWGRVNQPQHF.

This clonotype was seen a handful of times. The V gene is TRBV6-5, the J gene TRBJ1-4; TRBD1 might be the D (5 bases). Trimming stripped 1 base from V and 7 bases from J, with 10 bases between. The CDR3 spans 14 residues. Germline CDR1 reads MNHEY; CDR2 reads SVGAGI. CDR3 in amino acids: CASSYWQGSEKLFF. The CDR3 bases are TGTGCCAGCAGTTACTGGCAGGGAAGTGAAAAACTGTTTTTT.

J is TRBJ2-1 and V is TRBV5-1; either TRBD1 or TRBD2 may fit D (5 bases each). V was cut by 1 base and J by 2 bases, with 19 bases left in between. The germline gives CDR1 SGHRS, CDR2 YFSETQ. CDR3 length: 18 amino acids. CDR3 sequence: CASSLSYPGTAPYNEQFF. DNA for the CDR3: TGCGCCAGCAGCTTGAGCTATCCGGGGACCGCGCCCTACAATGAGCAGTTCTTC.

This clonotype has ten or more counts. The chain carries TRBV7-9 and TRBJ1-2; 8 bases agree with TRBD1. This CDR3 comprises 13 residues. The trim removed 4 bases at V and 3 bases at J, leaving 1 base unmatched. Germline values: CDR1 SEHNR, CDR2 FQNEAQ (reference sequence). The CDR3 bases are TGTGCCAGCAGCTCGACAGGGGACTATGGCTACACCTTC. The encoded protein is CASSSTGDYGYTF.

This clonotype was counted only a few times. The chain joins TRBV5-5 to TRBJ2-2; 11 nucleotides line up with TRBD2. V dropped 4 bases and J dropped 7; count of bases not matched to a gene: 6. There are 15 residues in the CDR3. Germline V gene sequence: CDR1 SGHKS, CDR2 YYEKEE (reference sequence). CDR3 amino acids: CASSPRLAGSGELFF. The CDR3 nucleotides are TGTGCCAGCAGCCCCCGACTAGCGGGGAGCGGGGAGCTGTTTTTT.

This clonotype appeared a few times. This sequence joins TRBV7-9 and TRBJ2-2; D is unclear. The CDR3 has 14 residues. V was pared by 5 bases and J by 7 bases, with 14 bases between. Germline lookup yields CDR1 SEHNR and CDR2 FQNEAQ (reference sequence). CDR3 bases: TGTGCCAGCAGCCCTCCTTTAAGTGGCGGGGAGCTGTTTTTT. Translation: CASSPPLSGGELFF.

This CDR3 is CASSQGDSVLTSEKLFF. CDR3 in DNA: TGCGCCAGCAGCCAAGGGGACAGTGTACTCACGAGTGAAAAACTGTTTTTT. The chain carries TRBV4-3 and TRBJ1-4, with 7 bases identical to TRBD1. The germline gives CDR1 LGHNA, CDR2 YSLEER. Losses at the gene ends were 1 base for V and 7 bases for J; bases not matched to a gene: 12. This CDR3 spans 17 amino acids.

The chain couples TRBV9 to TRBJ1-1; weak D call: TRBD1 (5 bases). V was trimmed by 0 bases and J by 2 bases, leaving 8 bases between them. Germline lookup yields CDR1 SGDLS and CDR2 YYNGEE. This CDR3 comprises 14 residues. CDR3 region: CASSVAQANTEAFF. DNA for the CDR3: TGTGCCAGCAGCGTAGCACAGGCTAACACTGAAGCTTTCTTT.

The gene calls are TRBV6-5 and TRBJ1-1; 12 bases agree with TRBD1. Germline loops: CDR1 MNHEY, CDR2 SVGAGI. CDR3 length equals 15 residues. V was pared by 2 bases and J by 4 bases, with 2 bases of the junction left unmatched. For the CDR3, the DNA is TGTGCCAGCAGTTACCGGGACAGGGGGCTCACTGAAGCTTTCTTT. This gives the protein CASSYRDRGLTEAFF.

This chain links TRBV12-3 or TRBV12-4 with TRBJ1-3; the D is unclear. The CDR3 length is 14 residues. Trimming took 2 bases from V and 8 from J, leaving 13 bases between them. CDR3 nucleotide sequence: TGTGCCAGCAGTTTATCGGGGATCGAGGACACCATATATTTT. Translation gives CASSLSGIEDTIYF.

This chain connects TRBV6-2 or TRBV6-3 to TRBJ1-2, with unresolved D. This CDR3 has 15 amino acids. Between the trimmed V and J ends, which lost 1 base and 5 bases, there was a span of 14 bases. Germline CDR1 MNHEY, CDR2 SVGEGT. As DNA, the CDR3 is TGTGCCAGCAGTTACTTTCCCACAGCAAAGTATGGCTACACCTTC. Amino acids: CASSYFPTAKYGYTF.